Each of the 28 T cell receptor beta chains below was sequenced from the same sample in a study of regulatory T cells in long-lasting Graves disease. Through Arm-PCR of CDR3 regions and iRepertoire HTBI primers, TCR beta libraries were built. TCRdb re-derived calls from the multiplex PCR reads in MiXCR, one entry per CDR3 protein. Of 350,000 to 450,000 distinct CDR3 sequences detected, 20% appear once; the ten largest clones hold roughly 20%. Noted time point: persistent/refractory GD, antithyroid drugs over 5 years with positive TRAb. RNA from PBMCs was the source of the TCR library. The material sequenced was peripheral blood mononuclear cells (PBMCs), taken when the disease was refractory, from a patient treated with antithyroid drugs. The receptors shown here come from a female donor with Graves disease.

This clonotype was counted many times. J is TRBJ2-6 and V is TRBV3-1; D gene unclear. The CDR3 consists of 15 residues. V was clipped by 5 bases and J by 3 bases, with 11 bases between them. The germline CDR1 and CDR2 sequences are LGHDT and YNNKEL (reference sequence). The CDR3 DNA sequence: TGTGCCAGCAGCTACACGGGTGGTGGGGCCAACGTCCTGACTTTC. Protein sequence: CASSYTGGGANVLTF.

This clonotype turned up a few times. The chain combines TRBV7-9 with TRBJ2-6; D gene uncertain. With 8 bases removed from V and 2 bases from J, the gap between germline ends came to 13 bases. This CDR3 region has 15 residues. Germline-derived CDR1 and CDR2 are SEHNR and FQNEAQ (reference sequence). The DNA for the CDR3 is TGTGCCAGCCCATCCGGGCTAACTGGGGCCAACGTCCTGACTTTC. It encodes CASPSGLTGANVLTF.

This chain uses TRBV19 with TRBJ2-5, with TRBD1 matching over 7 bases. V lost 5 bases to trimming and J lost 1 base; unmatched junction nucleotides: 13. CDR1 LNHDA and CDR2 SQIVND come from the germline V gene (reference sequence). CDR3 length: 17 amino acids. The CDR3: CASSLPPARTGQETQYF. CDR3 nucleotides: TGTGCCAGTAGTCTCCCGCCGGCCCGGACAGGCCAAGAGACCCAGTACTTC.

In this sample, this clonotype turned up many times. The chain combines TRBV20-1 with TRBJ1-6; 8 positions match TRBD1. CDR1 and CDR2 (germline): DFQATT, SNEGSKA (reference sequence). The V segment lost 6 bases and the J segment 10 bases; nucleotides outside the gene matches: 11. This CDR3 is built from 14 residues. CDR3 protein: CSATFGQGGSPLHF. CDR3 bases: TGCAGTGCAACCTTTGGACAGGGCGGGTCACCCCTCCACTTT.

CDR3 residues: CASRAQENTEAFF. The CDR3 DNA is TGTGCCAGCAGAGCCCAGGAGAACACTGAAGCTTTCTTT. The chain uses TRBV14 and TRBJ1-1; D not certain. Germline CDR1 is SGHDN and CDR2 is FVKESK. Trimming shortened V by 6 bases and J by 1 base, and 9 bases separated the two germline ends. The CDR3 has 13 residues.

This clonotype was detected ten times or more. This sequence joins TRBV20-1 and TRBJ2-7, with D hard to call. Trimming removed 3 bases from V and 3 bases from J, with 12 bases in between. The CDR3 extends over 13 amino acids. Germline assignment: CDR1 DFQATT and CDR2 SNEGSKA (reference sequence). In DNA form, the CDR3 reads TGCAGTGCTAGTCCTCCCGTCGGCTACGAGCAGTACTTC. It encodes CSASPPVGYEQYF.

This clonotype came up a few times. The chain employs TRBV3-1 and TRBJ2-7; maybe TRBD2 (6 bases). The CDR3 is made up of 14 amino acids. V was pared by 0 bases and J by 7 bases, with 13 bases between. The germline V gene has CDR1 LGHDT and CDR2 YNNKEL (reference sequence). The CDR3 DNA is TGTGCCAGCAGCCAAGATCTGGTAGCGGCTGAGCAGTACTTC. This gives the protein CASSQDLVAAEQYF.

This clonotype has a handful of counts. The chain carries TRBV7-9 and TRBJ1-1, with D possibly matching TRBD1 (6 bases). The CDR3 consists of 14 residues. Trimming shortened V by 6 bases and J by 6 bases, and 17 bases separated the two germline ends. Germline V lookup: CDR1 SEHNR, CDR2 FQNEAQ (reference sequence). The CDR3 region has the DNA TGTGCCAGCAGGGACGCCTCAGGGGCTGCTGAAGCTTTCTTT. Amino acid sequence: CASRDASGAAEAFF.

The V call is TRBV7-2, the J call TRBJ1-6; the match to TRBD1 covers 8 bases. The J segment lost 8 bases and the V segment lost 5 bases, leaving 8 bases of the junction unmatched. CDR3 length equals 15 residues. CDR1 and CDR2 (germline): SGHTA, FQGNSA. CDR3 nucleotide sequence: TGTGCCAGCAGCGAGAGGACAGGGTTCTATTCACCCCTCCACTTT. Translated, it gives CASSERTGFYSPLHF.

This chain joins TRBV19 and TRBJ2-5, with D tentatively TRBD1 (7 bases). The CDR3 has 13 amino acids. The germline V gene has CDR1 LNHDA and CDR2 SQIVND (reference sequence). V lost 5 bases and J 4 bases, leaving 11 bases between the germline ends. CDR3 protein: CASSRRGLETQYF. CDR3 bases: TGTGCCAGTAGTCGGAGGGGGCTAGAGACCCAGTACTTC.

This clonotype was seen many times. This sequence joins TRBV7-2 and TRBJ2-7, with no clear D. Trimming removed 1 base from V and 0 bases from J, with 13 bases in between. Germline V gene data show CDR1 as SGHTA and CDR2 as FQGNSA. The CDR3 is made up of 16 amino acids. The CDR3 coding sequence is TGTGCCAGCAGCTTAGACGTTATGCAGGTCTCCTACGAGCAGTACTTC. As protein: CASSLDVMQVSYEQYF.

This clonotype was counted only a few times. In DNA form, the CDR3 reads TGTGCCAGCAGTTTCCAGGGGGTTAGGTCTTATGAGACCCAGTACTTC. It yields the protein CASSFQGVRSYETQYF. The chain joins TRBV27 to TRBJ2-5; 7 nucleotides align to TRBD1. This CDR3 has 16 amino acids. V dropped 3 bases and J dropped 5; count of bases not matched to a gene: 12. The germline V gene has CDR1 MNHEY and CDR2 SMNVEV (reference sequence).

The chain couples TRBV20-1 to TRBJ1-1; TRBD1 agrees at 9 bases. The trim removed 6 bases at V and 1 base at J, leaving 3 bases unmatched. CDR3 length equals 13 residues. CDR1 is DFQATT, CDR2 SNEGSKA, per germline (reference sequence). This chain's CDR3 is CSAEGQGNTEAFF. The DNA of the CDR3 is TGCAGTGCGGAGGGACAGGGGAACACTGAAGCTTTCTTT.

This clonotype showed up many times. The chain joins TRBV29-1 to TRBJ2-7; TRBD1 matches 9 bases. Losses at the gene ends were 7 bases for V and 4 bases for J; bases not matched to a gene: 5. Looked up from germline, CDR1 is SQVTM and CDR2 is ANQGSEA. The CDR3 totals 12 residues. The CDR3 nucleotides are TGCAGCGCCCGAGGACAGGGGTACGAGCAGTACTTC. It codes for CSARGQGYEQYF.

This clonotype was seen only a few times. The genes are TRBV6-1 and TRBJ2-7; perhaps D is TRBD1 or TRBD2 (5 bases each). From germline, CDR1 is MNHNS and CDR2 SASEGT. CDR3 length equals 15 residues. V was trimmed by 8 bases and J by 0 bases, leaving 17 bases between them. Here the CDR3 DNA reads TGTGCCAGCGGAACTAGACAGTTGAGCTCCTACGAGCAGTACTTC. This sequence encodes CASGTRQLSSYEQYF.

The chain combines TRBV3-1 with TRBJ1-3; D unresolved. V was shortened by 4 bases and J by 0 bases, with 10 bases between the two germline ends. CDR1 LGHDT and CDR2 YNNKEL come from the germline V gene (reference sequence). The CDR3 runs 15 residues. The CDR3 nucleotides are TGTGCCAGCAGCCCATACACGAGCTCTGGAAACACCATATATTTT. Protein: CASSPYTSSGNTIYF.

This clonotype was seen at least ten times. V is TRBV12-3 or TRBV12-4 and J is TRBJ1-2; D remains unclear. The V end lost 6 bases, the J end lost 8 bases, and 19 bases lay between the germline ends. This CDR3 contains 14 residues. CDR3 sequence: CASSAPGRRMGYTF. CDR3 bases: TGTGCCAGCAGCGCCCCCGGGCGCAGGATGGGCTACACCTTC.

This clonotype was detected only a few times. V and J are TRBV6-1 and TRBJ2-2; 7 bases match TRBD1. Per germline, CDR1 MNHNS and CDR2 SASEGT. Trimming took 5 bases from V and 0 from J; bases not matched to a gene: 6. The CDR3 has 16 residues. CDR3 sequence (DNA): TGTGCCAGCAGTAAGGGACAGAGAACGAACACCGGGGAGCTGTTTTTT. The encoded protein is CASSKGQRTNTGELFF.

With respect to this clonotype: This clone may be a read error of a much larger clone one base away. The genes are TRBV18 and TRBJ2-5, with D perhaps matching TRBD1 (6 bases). The CDR3 covers 14 residues. Germline V gene lookup returns CDR1 KGHSH and CDR2 LQKENI. Trimming removed 2 bases at V and 9 bases at J, with 16 bases between. The DNA for the CDR3 is TGTGCCAGCTCACCATCCAGGGGTGCGGAGGCCCAGTACTTC. Translated, it gives CASSPSRGAEAQYF. Variable domain in full (rest from reference TRBV18 and TRBJ2-5): NAGVMQNPRHLVRRRGQEARLRCSPMKGHSHVYWYRQLPEEGLKFMVYLQKENIIDESGMPKERFSAEFPKEGPSILRIQQVVRGDSAAYFCASSPSRGAEAQYFGPGTRLLVL.

This clonotype has a handful of counts. The CDR3 loop reads CASSWEQGEGNIQYF. The CDR3 bases are TGCGCCAGCAGCTGGGAACAGGGCGAGGGAAACATTCAGTACTTC. This chain joins TRBV5-1 and TRBJ2-4; possibly TRBD1 for D (6 bases). There are 15 residues in the CDR3. The germline V gene has CDR1 SGHRS and CDR2 YFSETQ. With 3 bases removed from V and 6 bases from J, the gap between germline ends came to 16 bases.

To note about this clonotype: Mismatch with germline at one junction end may stem from a read error. The rearrangement joins TRBV6-1 to TRBJ2-7; 7 positions agree with TRBD1. Per germline, CDR1 MNHNS and CDR2 SASEGT. The CDR3 spans 15 residues. CDR3 amino acids: CAGTRLTGSSYEQYF. In nucleotides, the CDR3 is TGTGCCGGCACCAGATTGACAGGGAGCTCCTACGAGCAATACTTC.

The V and J genes are TRBV20-1 and TRBJ1-1; no firm D call. V was pared by 3 bases and J by 0 bases, with 5 bases between. CDR3 length: 12 amino acids. In germline, CDR1 is DFQATT, CDR2 SNEGSKA (reference sequence). CDR3 in DNA: TGCAGTGCTAGTTCGTTGAACACTGAAGCTTTCTTT. It encodes CSASSLNTEAFF.

The rearrangement joins TRBV20-1 to TRBJ2-2; a weak D match, TRBD1 (5 bases). V was clipped by 7 bases and J by 3 bases, with 9 bases between them. CDR3 length: 12 residues. Germline V gene data show CDR1 as DFQATT and CDR2 as SNEGSKA (reference sequence). CDR3: CSVQDYTGELFF. In nucleotides, the CDR3 is TGCAGTGTACAGGATTACACCGGGGAGCTGTTTTTT.

The gene calls are TRBV11-2 and TRBJ2-4; 9 nucleotides line up with TRBD2. J was trimmed by 0 bases and V by 1 base; bases with no gene match: 7. The CDR3 is 18 residues long. Germline CDR1 is SGHAT and CDR2 is FQNNGV. The CDR3 spells CASSLGLAGTLAKNIQYF. The CDR3 DNA is TGTGCCAGCAGCTTAGGGCTAGCGGGGACCCTAGCCAAAAACATTCAGTACTTC.

The V and J genes are TRBV5-5 and TRBJ2-7, with 12 positions matching TRBD2. The CDR3 is 16 amino acids. Germline-derived CDR1 and CDR2 are SGHKS and YYEKEE (reference sequence). J lost 4 bases, V lost 0 bases, and 5 bases had no gene match. CDR3 nucleotide sequence: TGTGCCAGCAGCTTGGGACTAGCGGGAGATAAATACGAGCAGTACTTC. Translated, it gives CASSLGLAGDKYEQYF.

This clonotype was recorded many times. The genes are TRBV2 and TRBJ2-7; 13 bases are a match to TRBD2. Germline V gives CDR1 SNHLY, CDR2 FYNNEI. The trim removed 6 bases at V and 0 bases at J, leaving 5 bases unmatched. This CDR3 has 16 amino acids. The CDR3 region has the DNA TGTGCCAGCAGCCCACTAGCGGGAGGGTTCTCCTACGAGCAGTACTTC. It encodes CASSPLAGGFSYEQYF.

This clonotype was found many times. The CDR3 here is CASSEGPGDGYTF. CDR3 nucleotides: TGTGCCAGCAGTGAAGGGCCTGGGGATGGCTACACCTTC. V usage is TRBV2 and J usage is TRBJ1-2; D unresolved. V was cut by 1 base and J by 6 bases, with 9 bases left in between. The CDR3 is made up of 13 amino acids. The germline V gene has CDR1 SNHLY and CDR2 FYNNEI.

The rearrangement links TRBV30 to TRBJ1-5; D gene ambiguous. The germline gives CDR1 GTSNPN, CDR2 SVGIG (reference sequence). With 3 bases removed from V and 4 bases from J, the gap between germline ends came to 10 bases. This CDR3 has 13 residues. The CDR3 loop reads CAWSADHNQPQHF. In nucleotides, the CDR3 is TGTGCCTGGAGCGCGGACCATAATCAGCCCCAGCATTTT.